Each of the 29 T cell receptor beta chains below was sequenced from the same sample in a study of CD8+CD57+ T cells in acquired aplastic anemia. All patients picked for sequencing had shown, by flow cytometry, an expansion of CD8+CD57+ cells. Genomic DNA, serving as template, underwent TCR beta VDJ and CDR3 profiling. TCRdb reanalysed the reads using MiXCR and keeps one entry per CDR3 protein. The sample lists about 150,000 distinct CDR3 sequences; 52% were seen once. The material sequenced was sorted CD4+, CD8+, or CD8+CD57+ T cells (not recorded which) from PBMCs. The source of these receptors is a human donor with aplastic anemia.

As to this clonotype: A much larger clonotype is one base distant, so this may be a read error. This sequence joins TRBV4-2 and TRBJ2-7; 9 bases map to TRBD1. Germline assignment: CDR1 LGHNA and CDR2 YNFKEQ. The CDR3 covers 15 residues. The trim removed 4 bases at V and 3 bases at J, leaving 7 bases unmatched. CDR3 sequence reads: CASSPGTGLHYEQYF. The DNA for the CDR3 is TGTGCCAGCAGCCCAGGGACAGGGTTGCACTACGAGCAGTACTTC.

In this sample, this clonotype turned up many times. This chain joins TRBV20-1 and TRBJ2-3; the D is unclear. In germline, CDR1 is DFQATT, CDR2 SNEGSKA (reference sequence). V was shortened by 3 bases and J by 1 base, with 8 bases between the two germline ends. The CDR3 totals 13 residues. CDR3 amino acids: CSASSSRTDTQYF. In DNA form, the CDR3 reads TGCAGTGCTAGTTCCAGCCGCACAGATACGCAGTATTTT.

This clonotype showed up just once. The chain uses TRBV9 and TRBJ2-3; D possibly matches TRBD1 or TRBD2 (5 bases each). CDR1 and CDR2 (germline): SGDLS, YYNGEE. V was cut by 2 bases and J by 6 bases, with 22 bases left in between. This CDR3 comprises 17 residues. The CDR3 reads CASSVDTGTDPLDTQYF. CDR3 nucleotides: TGTGCCAGCAGCGTGGACACCGGGACCGACCCCTTGGATACGCAGTATTTT.

The chain is built from TRBV7-9 and TRBJ1-3; D might be TRBD1 (5 bases). The CDR3 is 12 amino acids. The V gene lost 5 bases and the J gene lost 9 bases, with 11 bases spanning the gap. Looked up from germline, CDR1 is SEHNR and CDR2 is FQNEAQ (reference sequence). CDR3 bases: TGTGCCAGCAGCCGTCAGGGACGCACCATATATTTT. Translated, it gives CASSRQGRTIYF.

This clonotype has at least ten counts. CDR3 sequence (DNA): TGTGCCAGCAGCCCCCGAGCAGGGGAGACCCAGTACTTC. It encodes CASSPRAGETQYF. The chain uses TRBV9 and TRBJ2-5, with a tentative D call TRBD1 (5 bases). The germline CDR1 and CDR2 sequences are SGDLS and YYNGEE. V shed 4 bases and J shed 5 bases, with 12 bases lying between them. The CDR3 sequence is 13 residues long.

As concerns this clonotype: This may stem from a read error, because a much larger clone lies one nucleotide away. The CDR3 coding sequence is TGTGCCATCAGTGGTCAGGACAGACAGTCTCTACCTGGGGCCAACGTCCTGACTTTC. It encodes CAISGQDRQSLPGANVLTF. The chain employs TRBV10-3 and TRBJ2-6; weak D call: TRBD1 (6 bases). The germline CDR1 and CDR2 sequences are ENHRY and SYGVKD. V was cut by 4 bases and J by 2 bases, with 21 bases left in between. The CDR3 totals 19 residues.

The rearrangement links TRBV5-6 to TRBJ2-5, with D possibly being TRBD2 (6 bases). This CDR3 has 15 amino acids. Looked up from germline, CDR1 is SGHDT and CDR2 is YYEEEE. The V gene lost 4 bases and the J gene lost 4 bases, with 17 bases spanning the gap. CDR3 in amino acids: CASSRTGDGVETQYF. CDR3 nucleotides: TGTGCCAGCAGCCGGACGGGGGATGGGGTAGAGACCCAGTACTTC.

This clonotype appeared many times. The chain is built from TRBV19 and TRBJ1-1; tentative D call: TRBD1 (5 bases). The length of the CDR3 is 11 residues. V was clipped by 9 bases and J by 7 bases, with 12 bases between them. Germline-derived CDR1 and CDR2 are LNHDA and SQIVND (reference sequence). CDR3 in amino acids: CASGGSNEAFF. Here the CDR3 DNA reads TGTGCCAGCGGGGGGAGTAATGAAGCTTTCTTT.

This chain links TRBV19 with TRBJ2-6; D unresolved. There are 14 residues in the CDR3. V lost 4 bases, J lost 1 base, and 5 bases lay in between. CDR1 is LNHDA and CDR2 is SQIVND in the germline V gene (reference sequence). The CDR3 is CASSRKSGANVLTF. The CDR3 nucleotides read TGTGCCAGTAGTAGGAAGTCTGGGGCCAACGTCCTGACTTTC.

This clonotype occurred many times. The V gene is TRBV6-1, the J gene TRBJ1-2; TRBD1 matches at 10 bases. V shed 7 bases, J shed 4 bases, and the junction held 9 bases outside the gene matches. The CDR3 length is 15 residues. Per germline, CDR1 MNHNS and CDR2 SASEGT. Here the CDR3 DNA reads TGTGCCAGCATTAAGACAGGGGGCAGTGGCTATGGCTACACCTTC. It yields the protein CASIKTGGSGYGYTF.

The rearrangement joins TRBV24-1 to TRBJ1-1, with D unclear. CDR3 length: 13 amino acids. V shed 2 bases and J shed 6 bases, with 9 bases lying between them. CDR1 is KGHDR, CDR2 SFDVKD, per germline. As DNA, the CDR3 is TGTGCCACCAGTGATTCCCCTCGGTCTGAAGCTTTCTTT. It codes for CATSDSPRSEAFF.

This clonotype was counted ten times or more. The chain has TRBV20-1 and TRBJ2-3, with TRBD2 matching 12 bases. The CDR3 has 16 amino acids. CDR1 DFQATT and CDR2 SNEGSKA come from the germline V gene (reference sequence). The V and J ends lost 1 base and 5 bases, in that order; junction bases with no gene match: 7. The chain's CDR3 is CSARAPGLAGLDTQYF. The DNA for the CDR3 is TGCAGTGCTAGAGCCCCGGGACTAGCGGGTCTAGATACGCAGTATTTT.

This clonotype came up many times. The rearrangement uses TRBV9 and TRBJ1-6, with D unresolved. The CDR3 covers 12 residues. Germline CDR1 is SGDLS and CDR2 is YYNGEE. V was cut by 6 bases and J by 7 bases, with 8 bases left in between. Here the CDR3 DNA reads TGTGCCAGCAACGCTCCGAATTCACCCCTCCACTTT. Its translation is CASNAPNSPLHF.

The genes are TRBV6-1 and TRBJ2-1; a possible D gene is TRBD2 (7 bases). The CDR3 has 15 residues. Trimming took 5 bases from V and 4 from J, leaving 15 bases between them. CDR1 is MNHNS and CDR2 is SASEGT in the germline V gene. The CDR3 region is CASSPTGGEYNEQFF. The CDR3 DNA reads as TGTGCCAGCAGTCCGACGGGGGGCGAGTACAATGAGCAGTTCTTC.

The sample holds many counts of this clonotype. The chain couples TRBV19 to TRBJ1-5; no reliable D call. V lost 1 base and J 1 base, leaving 8 bases between the germline ends. In germline, CDR1 is LNHDA, CDR2 SQIVND (reference sequence). There are 15 residues in the CDR3. The CDR3 protein is CASSIAGSSNQPQHF. The CDR3 bases are TGTGCCAGTAGTATAGCGGGTTCCAGCAATCAGCCCCAGCATTTT.

The rearrangement links TRBV20-1 to TRBJ1-5; D unclear. Between the trimmed V and J ends, which lost 7 bases and 10 bases, there was a span of 20 bases. The CDR3 length is 13 residues. From germline, CDR1 is DFQATT and CDR2 SNEGSKA (reference sequence). CDR3 region: CSGKAGDISPQHF. The CDR3 region has the DNA TGCAGTGGTAAAGCCGGTGATATCAGTCCCCAGCATTTT.

This chain uses TRBV20-1 with TRBJ1-6, with D perhaps TRBD1 (6 bases). This CDR3 is 16 amino acids long. Germline V gene data show CDR1 as DFQATT and CDR2 as SNEGSKA (reference sequence). The V end was cut by 5 bases, the J end by 1 base, with 15 bases between. This chain's CDR3 is CSAQPRGTSYNSPLHF. The CDR3 DNA is TGCAGTGCTCAACCCAGGGGTACGTCCTATAATTCACCCCTCCACTTT.

V gene TRBV29-1 combines with J gene TRBJ2-7, with D unresolved. Germline lookup yields CDR1 SQVTM and CDR2 ANQGSEA. This CDR3 contains 10 residues. V was cut by 4 bases and J by 5 bases, with 6 bases left in between. CDR3 sequence reads: CSVVYDEQYF. CDR3 in DNA: TGCAGCGTTGTTTATGACGAGCAGTACTTC.

This clonotype was seen many times. The rearrangement joins TRBV20-1 to TRBJ2-7; 12 positions agree with TRBD1. Germline V gene data show CDR1 as DFQATT and CDR2 as SNEGSKA (reference sequence). The junction had 6 bases not matched to a gene; V was cut back by 0 bases and J by 6 bases. The CDR3 is 15 residues long. The CDR3, as DNA: TGCAGTGCTAGAGATCCGGGACAGGGGGCGGGCGAGCAGTACTTC. It encodes CSARDPGQGAGEQYF.

This sequence joins TRBV20-1 and TRBJ1-1; D is possibly TRBD1 (6 bases). The CDR3 has 14 residues. Germline assignment: CDR1 DFQATT and CDR2 SNEGSKA (reference sequence). With 6 bases removed from V and 3 bases from J, the gap between germline ends came to 17 bases. The CDR3 bases are TGCAGTGCCAACACCGAGGGGGGGCACACTGAAGCTTTCTTT. It encodes CSANTEGGHTEAFF.

V usage is TRBV6-1 and J usage is TRBJ2-7; 8 nucleotides align to TRBD1. J was trimmed by 7 bases and V by 6 bases; bases with no gene match: 11. Germline lookup yields CDR1 MNHNS and CDR2 SASEGT. The CDR3 sequence is 14 residues long. Written as DNA, the CDR3 is TGTGCCAGCAGCACCGGAGGGACAGGCGGTGAGCAGTACTTC. This gives the protein CASSTGGTGGEQYF.

This chain joins TRBV20-1 and TRBJ2-5; D is undetermined. The V gene lost 6 bases and the J gene lost 3 bases, with 11 bases spanning the gap. Germline assignment: CDR1 DFQATT and CDR2 SNEGSKA (reference sequence). The CDR3 is made up of 12 amino acids. The DNA of the CDR3 is TGCAGTGCCGCGGACGGTGAAGAGACCCAGTACTTC. As protein: CSAADGEETQYF.

Turning to this clonotype: Because it lacks the conserved phenylalanine or tryptophan at the end, this CDR3 is likely a read error. The V and J genes are TRBV5-1 and TRBJ2-2; D remains ambiguous. The germline CDR1 and CDR2 sequences are SGHRS and YFSETQ. V was cut by 1 base and J by 2 bases, with 0 bases left in between. This CDR3 spans 12 amino acids. The DNA of the CDR3 is TGCGCCAGCAGCTTGAACACCGGGGAGCTGTTTCTT. Its protein is CASSLNTGELFL.

This clonotype was picked up a small number of times. The rearrangement joins TRBV18 to TRBJ2-7; TRBD1 aligns across 7 bases. Germline loops: CDR1 KGHSH, CDR2 LQKENI. The ends lost 6 bases at V and 6 bases at J; junction bases unmatched: 11. The CDR3 is made up of 14 amino acids. CDR3 sequence (DNA): TGTGCCAGCTCCGGACAGGTGGGAGCCCTCGAGCAGTACTTC. It is translated as CASSGQVGALEQYF.

The sample holds a few counts of this clonotype. V is TRBV27 and J is TRBJ2-3; 7 bases line up with TRBD2. The trim removed 0 bases at V and 0 bases at J, leaving 9 bases unmatched. CDR1 and CDR2 from the germline V gene are MNHEY and SMNVEV (reference sequence). The CDR3 runs 18 residues. The CDR3 loop reads CASSLSGEGVLSTDTQYF. As DNA, the CDR3 is TGTGCCAGCAGTTTATCGGGGGAGGGCGTCCTTAGCACAGATACGCAGTATTTT.

The chain employs TRBV2 and TRBJ1-5; D not resolved. This CDR3 has 13 amino acids. Germline CDR1 SNHLY, CDR2 FYNNEI. V was shortened by 2 bases and J by 7 bases, with 9 bases between the two germline ends. CDR3 region: CASSERVVQPQHF. CDR3 bases: TGTGCCAGCAGTGAAAGGGTCGTGCAGCCCCAGCATTTT. Combining the CDR3 with reference TRBV2 and TRBJ1-5 gives the whole variable domain EPEVTQTPSHQVTQMGQEVILRCVPISNHLYFYWYRQILGQKVEFLVSFYNNEISEKSEIFDDQFSVERPDGSNFTLKIRSTKLEDSAMYFCASSERVVQPQHFGDGTRLSIL.

This clonotype was picked up a small number of times. The gene calls are TRBV3-1 and TRBJ1-2; possible D gene TRBD1, 5 bases. Trimming pared 2 bases from V and 9 bases from J, leaving 13 bases between. This CDR3 comprises 13 residues. Germline values: CDR1 LGHDT, CDR2 YNNKEL (reference sequence). CDR3 nucleotides: TGTGCCAGCAGCCAATCCGGAGGGGTAAGCTACACCTTC. Amino acid sequence: CASSQSGGVSYTF.

The chain uses TRBV20-1 and TRBJ2-5; D perhaps matches TRBD2 (5 bases). The CDR3 is 13 residues long. Germline-derived CDR1 and CDR2 are DFQATT and SNEGSKA (reference sequence). Trimming stripped 0 bases from V and 6 bases from J, with 11 bases between. CDR3 DNA sequence: TGCAGTGCTAGAGATCTCGGACTGAAGACCCAGTACTTC. Translated, it gives CSARDLGLKTQYF.

Many counts were recorded for this clonotype. The chain combines TRBV29-1 with TRBJ1-2; D might be TRBD1 (5 bases). The CDR3 extends over 14 amino acids. Germline lookup yields CDR1 SQVTM and CDR2 ANQGSEA. V was clipped by 7 bases and J by 6 bases, with 21 bases between them. CDR3 loop: CSGSGTAESNGYTF. The CDR3 coding sequence is TGCAGCGGGTCCGGGACGGCGGAAAGCAATGGCTACACCTTC.